This TCR beta chain was recovered during a study of T cell responses to AZD1222 COVID-19 vaccine. Study details: Second-dose intervals of approximately 4 or approximately 12 weeks were pooled. General study points: CD4 TCRs associated with vaccination spanned spike, dominating at 160-218 and 743-854.

Sequencing was performed with immunoSEQ multiplex PCR; in TCRdb, only in-frame clones are kept and a portion is missing. Found here are about 140,000 clones, 70% to 90% of them singletons; the top ten hold 3% to 4.5%. CDR1 and CDR2 from the germline V gene are SEHNR and FQNEAQ (reference sequence). The CDR3 has 14 residues. V was trimmed by 5 bases and J by 8 bases, leaving 15 bases between them. With regard to this clone: Its antigen is undetermined.

This chain links TRBV7-9 with TRBJ1-4, with D unresolved. This receptor was identified in an adult in good health. The specimen comprised peripheral blood, sampled on day 0 of AZD1222 vaccination. CDR3 DNA sequence: TGTGCCAGCAGCACCTCTACCATATTCGAAAAACTGTTTTTT. As protein: CASSTSTIFEKLFF.